The present T cell receptor beta chain was sequenced within a study of regulatory T cells in long-lasting Graves disease. Ten or more counts support this clonotype. Its antigen is still unknown. The trim removed 1 base at V and 3 bases at J, leaving 8 bases unmatched. This CDR3 spans 16 amino acids. Germline-derived CDR1 and CDR2 are SEHNR and FQNEAQ (reference sequence). Time point specified: newly diagnosed GD, antithyroid drugs for less than 3 months. After RNA was extracted from PBMCs, the TCR library was made from it. Whole-study results and caveats: Patients whose Graves' disease persisted exhibited lower TCR diversity than those newly diagnosed.

Libraries of TCR beta came from iRepertoire HTBI primers plus Arm-PCR of CDR3 regions. Authors' methods: Across samples, roughly 64 TRBV and 13 to 15 TRBJ segments were found. TCRdb reprocessed the multiplex PCR reads with MiXCR, giving one entry per CDR3 protein. TCRdb, not the original authors, processed these V and J calls. The sample includes approximately 540,000 distinct CDR3 sequences, 9.5% to 15% of them seen just once. These data are also associated with another study on T cells in Graves' hyperthyroidism and ophthalmopathy. From that study: The model's output predicted ophthalmopathy at a median of about 6.5 months prior to onset.

The chain has TRBV7-9 and TRBJ1-2; 7 nucleotides match TRBD1. The TCR was taken from a woman younger than 45 with Graves disease. Sequenced here: peripheral blood mononuclear cells (PBMCs), sampled at new diagnosis, from a patient treated with antithyroid drugs. This CDR3 is CASSLGTTGVHYGYTF. Here the CDR3 DNA reads TGTGCCAGCAGCTTAGGTACCACAGGGGTTCACTATGGCTACACCTTC.